This TCR beta chain is drawn from a study of blood T cell repertoires in COVID-19. The trim removed 3 bases at V and 1 base at J, leaving 8 bases unmatched. The CDR3 loop spans 16 amino acids. Germline CDR1 reads SEHNR; CDR2 reads FQNEAQ (reference sequence). Original processing methods: Cell counts per sample came from amplifying reference gene primers. Assay: immunoSEQ multiplex PCR; the TCRdb copy retains only in-frame clones and omits some. That table is the source of V, J and clone size, and D and trimming were worked out from the DNA. The sample lists tens of thousands of clones, over 70% seen once, with around 5% in the top ten. This clone appeared a single time.

The chain carries TRBV7-9 and TRBJ2-5, with 7 bases identical to TRBD2. Sequences were obtained from peripheral blood. This receptor was identified in a man aged 45-60 years with active COVID-19. The CDR3 coding sequence is TGTGCCAGCAGCTTGGGGAGTACGGGGGGCCAAGAGACCCAGTACTTC. Its translation: CASSLGSTGGQETQYF.